This TCR beta chain originates from a study of CD8 T cells in Susac syndrome. Controls comprised healthy donors matched for age and sex. On this clonotype itself: Its specificity is not known.

General study findings and limits: An acknowledgment was made by the study that its TCR sequencing and HLA analysis involved relatively few individuals.

The RNA input was roughly 0.45 to 1 ug, and it was reverse transcribed with random hexamers. Amplification of TCR beta CDR3 by immunoSEQ multiplex PCR spanned 54 Vbeta and 13 Jbeta. Each CDR3 protein gets one entry after TCRdb re-called the immunoSEQ multiplex PCR reads with MiXCR. The sample shows fewer than 80,000 distinct CDR3 sequences, 95% of them seen only once. The sequence was collected from a human donor in good health. The sample consisted of CD8+ T cells from PBMCs.

CDR3 nucleotide sequence: TGCAGTGCCGGGGCGCGGGACAGGGGGAGTTTGAGCACAGATACGCAGTATTTT. This codes for CSAGARDRGSLSTDTQYF. V usage is TRBV20-1 and J usage is TRBJ2-3, with 11 bases that match TRBD1. Germline values: CDR1 DFQATT, CDR2 SNEGSKA (reference sequence). The ends lost 6 bases at V and 0 bases at J; junction bases unmatched: 14. The CDR3 extends over 18 amino acids.